These 19 T cell receptor beta chains came from one sample sequenced in a study of T cells after yellow fever vaccination. TCRdb reanalysed the 5' RACE reads using MiXCR and keeps one entry per CDR3 protein. The sample holds about 240,000 distinct CDR3 sequences; around 7% are singletons and the top ten take roughly 0.9%. Sequences were derived from CD4+ T cells sorted from PBMCs, sampled 15 days after the yellow fever booster vaccination. These TCRs come from a young man who received the YFV17D yellow fever vaccine.

On this clonotype itself: One end of the junction varies from germline; a read error may be responsible. The chain links TRBV13 to TRBJ1-1, with a tentative D call TRBD1 (6 bases). The germline CDR1 and CDR2 sequences are PRHDT and FYEKMQ (reference sequence). The CDR3 extends over 14 amino acids. This chain's CDR3 is CASSLRTGRTAAFF. For the CDR3, the DNA is TGTGCCAGCAGCTTACGAACAGGGAGGACTGCAGCTTTCTTT.

This clonotype was seen a handful of times. J is TRBJ2-6 and V is TRBV9; D is unresolved. The V gene's germline CDR1 is SGDLS and CDR2 YYNGEE. V was shortened by 3 bases and J by 4 bases, with 8 bases between the two germline ends. This CDR3 contains 14 residues. This CDR3 is CASSAMSGANVLTF. The DNA for the CDR3 is TGTGCCAGCAGCGCAATGTCCGGGGCCAACGTCCTGACTTTC.

This clonotype was seen many times. The V call is TRBV12-3 or TRBV12-4, the J call TRBJ2-5; TRBD2 might be the D (5 bases). The V and J ends lost 6 bases and 5 bases respectively, with 10 bases between them. The CDR3 extends over 12 amino acids. CDR3 in amino acids: CASSLRRETQYF. In nucleotides, the CDR3 is TGTGCCAGCAGCTTGAGGAGGGAGACCCAGTACTTC.

This clonotype was seen many times. The rearrangement joins TRBV30 to TRBJ2-7, with 7 bases matching TRBD1. CDR1 GTSNPN and CDR2 SVGIG come from the germline V gene (reference sequence). After removal of 3 bases from V and 1 base from J, the junction contained 0 bases not matched to a gene. The CDR3 has 12 amino acids. The CDR3 coding sequence is TGTGCCTGGAGCAGGGGGTCCTACGAGCAGTACTTC. Translation gives CAWSRGSYEQYF.

The chain recombines TRBV20-1 with TRBJ2-7, with D perhaps assigned TRBD1 or TRBD2 (6 bases each). The germline V gene has CDR1 DFQATT and CDR2 SNEGSKA (reference sequence). Trimming cost V 6 bases and J 6 bases, with 18 bases left between them. The CDR3 totals 13 residues. The CDR3 region has the DNA TGCAGTGCCCCCCTAATGGGGGGCCGCGAGCAGTACTTC. It specifies CSAPLMGGREQYF.

This clonotype was detected a few times. The genes are TRBV5-1 and TRBJ2-2; 9 positions match TRBD2. The CDR3 consists of 16 residues. The germline gives CDR1 SGHRS, CDR2 YFSETQ. J lost 5 bases, V lost 0 bases, and 5 bases had no gene match. The CDR3: CASSLASSGTTGELFF. CDR3 bases: TGCGCCAGCAGCTTGGCGTCTAGCGGGACAACCGGGGAGCTGTTTTTT.

This clonotype was counted at least ten times. The chain has TRBV20-1 and TRBJ2-3; no firm D call. Germline values: CDR1 DFQATT, CDR2 SNEGSKA (reference sequence). The CDR3 is 15 residues long. V was shortened by 0 bases and J by 1 base, with 11 bases between the two germline ends. The CDR3 spells CSARDSPSRTDTQYF. CDR3 coding DNA: TGCAGTGCTAGAGATTCCCCGAGCCGCACAGATACGCAGTATTTT.

This clonotype was counted a few times. The chain combines TRBV6-5 with TRBJ2-1, with D hard to call. CDR1 and CDR2 (germline): MNHEY, SVGAGI. Trimming shortened V by 8 bases and J by 3 bases, and 5 bases separated the two germline ends. The CDR3 loop spans 11 amino acids. The CDR3 sequence: CASFSYNEQFF. The CDR3 DNA reads TGTGCCAGCTTTAGCTACAATGAGCAGTTCTTC.

This chain uses TRBV9 with TRBJ2-3; a possible D gene is TRBD1 (5 bases). V was trimmed by 2 bases and J by 6 bases, leaving 10 bases between them. Germline assignment: CDR1 SGDLS and CDR2 YYNGEE. The CDR3 consists of 13 residues. The chain's CDR3 is CASSVSRDDTQYF. CDR3 nucleotide sequence: TGTGCCAGCAGCGTTTCCAGGGATGATACGCAGTATTTT.

This clonotype was found many times. The rearrangement uses TRBV3-1 and TRBJ2-5, with 11 bases lining up with TRBD2. Germline V gene data show CDR1 as LGHDT and CDR2 as YNNKEL (reference sequence). The CDR3 consists of 15 residues. V gave up 2 bases and J gave up 5 bases; unmatched junction bases: 4. The CDR3 loop is CASSQSSGRMETQYF. The CDR3 DNA is TGTGCCAGCAGCCAATCTAGCGGGAGGATGGAGACCCAGTACTTC.

This clonotype was picked up a small number of times. The chain carries TRBV7-2 and TRBJ1-2, with a tentative D call TRBD1 (5 bases). Looked up from germline, CDR1 is SGHTA and CDR2 is FQGNSA. The germline V and J ends were trimmed by 3 bases and 4 bases, with 18 bases remaining between them. The CDR3 covers 16 residues. CDR3 protein: CASSLIPGRSFYGYTF. DNA of the CDR3: TGTGCCAGCAGCTTGATACCGGGACGGTCATTCTATGGCTACACCTTC. The variable domain in full, completed from reference TRBV7-2 and TRBJ1-2, reads GAGVSQSPSNKVTEKGKDVELRCDPISGHTALYWYRQSLGQGLEFLIYFQGNSAPDKSGLPSDRFSAERTGGSVSTLTIQRTQQEDSAVYLCASSLIPGRSFYGYTFGSGTRLTVV.

The rearrangement uses TRBV29-1 and TRBJ2-3; D might be TRBD1 (6 bases). This CDR3 has 18 amino acids. Trimming stripped 2 bases from V and 1 base from J, with 22 bases between. Germline V gene data show CDR1 as SQVTM and CDR2 as ANQGSEA. The CDR3 sequence is CSVEWGPGLSRRTDTQYF. The CDR3 DNA follows: TGCAGCGTTGAATGGGGGCCGGGGTTGTCGCGGCGCACAGATACGCAGTATTTT.

The chain recombines TRBV18 with TRBJ2-1, with a weak D call TRBD2 (6 bases). The germline V gene encodes CDR1 KGHSH and CDR2 LQKENI. V was clipped by 4 bases and J by 6 bases, with 19 bases between them. The CDR3 loop spans 16 amino acids. DNA for the CDR3: TGTGCCAGCTCACTAGAAGTAGCGGCATCGGCCAATGAGCAGTTCTTC. It is translated as CASSLEVAASANEQFF.

The genes are TRBV7-8 and TRBJ1-1; D is unresolved. The germline V and J ends were trimmed by 1 base and 4 bases, with 13 bases remaining between them. This CDR3 is built from 15 residues. The V gene's germline CDR1 is SGHVS and CDR2 FQNEAQ. CDR3 nucleotides: TGTGCCAGCAGCTTAGTAGGGCAAAAAGGCACTGAAGCTTTCTTT. Amino acid sequence: CASSLVGQKGTEAFF.

This clonotype was picked up a small number of times. The chain recombines TRBV11-2 with TRBJ2-7; 13 positions agree with TRBD2. The CDR3 is 18 amino acids. V lost 6 bases, J lost 3 bases, and 14 bases stayed unmatched. Per germline, CDR1 SGHAT and CDR2 FQNNGV. The CDR3 nucleotides are TGTGCCAGCAGACCCCCTAGGACTAGCGGGAGCCCAAACTACGAGCAGTACTTC. It specifies CASRPPRTSGSPNYEQYF.

Ten or more counts support this clonotype. This chain connects TRBV5-1 to TRBJ2-7, with 10 nucleotides matching TRBD1. The length of the CDR3 is 15 residues. CDR1 SGHRS and CDR2 YFSETQ come from the germline V gene. J was trimmed by 3 bases and V by 4 bases; bases with no gene match: 7. The CDR3 region is CASSTSTGGIYEQYF. The CDR3 region has the DNA TGCGCCAGCAGCACCTCGACAGGGGGCATCTACGAGCAGTACTTC.

This sequence joins TRBV11-2 and TRBJ2-5; 10 nucleotides match TRBD2. The CDR3 has 18 residues. From germline, CDR1 is SGHAT and CDR2 FQNNGV. Trimming at V came to 0 bases and at J to 5 bases, leaving 12 bases not matched to a gene. CDR3 region: CASSLDSLAGENLETQYF. CDR3 nucleotides: TGTGCCAGCAGCTTAGATTCCCTAGCGGGAGAGAATTTGGAGACCCAGTACTTC.

The chain's CDR3 is CSVSVLAKNIQYF. CDR3 coding DNA: TGCAGCGTCTCGGTCTTAGCCAAAAACATTCAGTACTTC. J is TRBJ2-4 and V is TRBV29-1; D not certain. The V gene lost 6 bases and the J gene lost 0 bases, with 9 bases spanning the gap. The CDR3 is 13 residues long. CDR1 is SQVTM and CDR2 is ANQGSEA in the germline V gene.

This clonotype turned up a few times. The chain links TRBV7-9 to TRBJ2-3, with D possibly TRBD2 on 5 matching bases. V shed 6 bases and J shed 1 base, with 17 bases lying between them. Germline V gene sequence: CDR1 SEHNR, CDR2 FQNEAQ (reference sequence). The CDR3 totals 16 residues. CDR3 residues: CASSGSQRSRTDTQYF. CDR3 nucleotides: TGTGCCAGCAGTGGGAGTCAGCGGTCCCGCACAGATACGCAGTATTTT.